This passage covers 19 T cell receptor beta chains from one sample sequenced in a study of Siglec-9 on CD8 T cells in melanoma (dated by TCRdb to the late 2010s). Library construction relied on the immunoSEQ multiplex PCR assay. The immuneACCESS repertoire file appears here via TCRdb, limited to in-frame rearrangements. These files lack a portion of the clones; in checked studies, under half of the deficit traces to unresolved V genes, and the cause of the others is not known. Here the sample has roughly 30,000 clones; 80% occur a single time. The ten largest clones represent approximately 5.4% of the sample. What was sequenced was Siglec-9- CD8+ T cells sorted from blood. Read against the paper, the sample's cell subset or site label means: CD8 T cells lacking Siglec-9. These receptors all come from a human donor in good health.

The V gene is TRBV12-5, the J gene TRBJ2-5; D gene ambiguous. Germline loops: CDR1 LGHNT, CDR2 FRNRAP. The CDR3 length is 14 residues. V was trimmed by 2 bases and J by 5 bases, leaving 12 bases between them. The CDR3 sequence is CASGLLPGPETQYF. The CDR3 nucleotides read TGTGCTAGTGGTTTGCTACCCGGGCCGGAGACCCAGTACTTC.

V usage is TRBV11-2 and J usage is TRBJ2-7; D is unclear. CDR3 length: 16 residues. Trimming removed 1 base from V and 3 bases from J, with 16 bases in between. Germline V gene lookup returns CDR1 SGHAT and CDR2 FQNNGV. The CDR3 DNA sequence: TGTGCCAGCAGCTTAGTGCGGCCGGGTATCGGCTACGAGCAGTACTTC. It yields the protein CASSLVRPGIGYEQYF.

This chain uses TRBV14 with TRBJ2-1, with 11 bases lining up with TRBD2. The CDR3 consists of 16 residues. Germline trimming cut 4 bases from V and 4 bases from J; bases unmatched to any gene: 6. CDR1 SGHDN and CDR2 FVKESK come from the germline V gene. The CDR3 reads CASSLIGTSGYNEQFF. CDR3 coding DNA: TGTGCCAGCAGCCTCATCGGGACTAGCGGATACAATGAGCAGTTCTTC.

As DNA, the CDR3 is TGTGCCAGCAGCTTGGGGCCGGAACTCAATGAAAAACTGTTTTTT. This sequence encodes CASSLGPELNEKLFF. V usage is TRBV5-8 and J usage is TRBJ1-4; D gene unclear. From germline, CDR1 is SGHTS and CDR2 YDEGEE. The CDR3 contains 15 residues. Trimming cost V 0 bases and J 5 bases, with 11 bases left between them.

V gene TRBV29-1 combines with J gene TRBJ2-5; D remains ambiguous. V was shortened by 1 base and J by 2 bases, with 5 bases between the two germline ends. CDR3 length equals 12 residues. CDR1 is SQVTM, CDR2 ANQGSEA, per germline. The CDR3 DNA reads TGCAGCGTTGAAGGGCAGCAAGAGACCCAGTACTTC. The encoded protein is CSVEGQQETQYF.

This clone was picked up one time. J is TRBJ2-1 and V is TRBV7-9, with TRBD2 matching over 8 bases. The J segment lost 12 bases and the V segment lost 1 base, leaving 11 bases of the junction unmatched. The CDR3 covers 15 residues. Germline V gives CDR1 SEHNR, CDR2 FQNEAQ (reference sequence). The CDR3 sequence: CASSLGGRSQVRQFF. CDR3 sequence (DNA): TGTGCCAGCAGCTTAGGCGGGAGGTCTCAGGTTCGGCAGTTCTTC.

The chain is built from TRBV7-6 and TRBJ2-2; 7 bases line up with TRBD1. The J segment lost 4 bases and the V segment lost 4 bases, leaving 3 bases of the junction unmatched. The germline CDR1 and CDR2 sequences are SGHVS and FNYEAQ. This CDR3 is 14 amino acids long. The CDR3 loop reads CASSSGQLTGELFF. For the CDR3, the DNA is TGTGCCAGCAGCTCGGGACAGCTCACCGGGGAGCTGTTTTTT.

The V gene is TRBV7-9, the J gene TRBJ2-7; 7 positions agree with TRBD2. This CDR3 spans 15 amino acids. V was pared by 4 bases and J by 1 base, with 7 bases of the junction left unmatched. The germline gives CDR1 SEHNR, CDR2 FQNEAQ (reference sequence). CDR3 in amino acids: CASSSSAGPSYEQYF. The CDR3, as DNA: TGTGCCAGCAGCTCATCAGCGGGGCCTTCCTACGAGCAGTACTTC.

This clone was seen a single time. In nucleotides, the CDR3 is TGTGCCAGCAGCCCAAGTGCGACCCAGTACTTC. It specifies CASSPSATQYF. The chain uses TRBV7-3 and TRBJ2-5; D uncertain. Trimming took off 5 bases at V and 7 bases at J, with 8 bases between the two ends. The CDR3 sequence is 11 residues long. Germline V CDR1 and CDR2: SGHTA, FQGTGA.

V usage is TRBV19 and J usage is TRBJ1-4, with 10 positions matching TRBD1. Germline V gene sequence: CDR1 LNHDA, CDR2 SQIVND (reference sequence). The junction had 4 bases not matched to a gene; V was cut back by 5 bases and J by 7 bases. The CDR3 runs 14 residues. This CDR3 reads CASSPRDRGEKLFF. Written as DNA, the CDR3 is TGTGCCAGTAGTCCCCGGGACAGGGGTGAAAAACTGTTTTTT.

The gene calls are TRBV6-1 and TRBJ1-1; TRBD1 is a possible D gene (5 bases). Germline CDR1 MNHNS, CDR2 SASEGT. V was pared by 2 bases and J by 6 bases, with 10 bases between. CDR3 length: 13 amino acids. The CDR3 loop reads CASSEPTVSEAFF. The DNA for the CDR3 is TGTGCCAGCAGTGAACCGACAGTCTCTGAAGCTTTCTTT.

CDR3 DNA: TGTGCCAGCAGCGTGGACTCCTACAATGAGCAGTTCTTC. It yields the protein CASSVDSYNEQFF. V is TRBV7-9 and J is TRBJ2-1; D remains unclear. V lost 5 bases and J lost 0, with 5 bases in between. Germline lookup yields CDR1 SEHNR and CDR2 FQNEAQ (reference sequence). There are 13 residues in the CDR3. Looking up the rest from reference TRBV7-9 and TRBJ2-1 gives the full variable domain: DTGVSQNPRHKITKRGQNVTFRCDPISEHNRLYWYRQTLGQGPEFLTYFQNEAQLEKSRLLSDRFSAERPKGSFSTLEIQRTEQGDSAMYLCASSVDSYNEQFFGPGTRLTVL.

The chain is built from TRBV6-5 and TRBJ1-6, with 9 bases that match TRBD1. The CDR3 totals 15 residues. Germline V gene data show CDR1 as MNHEY and CDR2 as SVGAGI. Trimming cost V 0 bases and J 7 bases; bases outside gene matches: 1. CDR3 protein: CASSYSGQGNSPLHF. For the CDR3, the DNA is TGTGCCAGCAGTTACTCGGGACAGGGAAATTCACCCCTCCACTTT.

The chain employs TRBV14 and TRBJ1-1; D possibly corresponds to TRBD1 (6 bases). CDR1 SGHDN and CDR2 FVKESK come from the germline V gene. The CDR3 runs 15 residues. Trimming left V 3 bases short and J 0 bases short, with 11 bases between. The DNA for the CDR3 is TGTGCCAGCAGCCAGACCTGGGGGCTGAACACTGAAGCTTTCTTT. It specifies CASSQTWGLNTEAFF. The complete variable domain, with remaining parts taken from reference TRBV14 and TRBJ1-1, reads EAGVTQFPSHSVIEKGQTVTLRCDPISGHDNLYWYRRVMGKEIKFLLHFVKESKQDESGMPNNRFLAERTGGTYSTLKVQPAELEDSGVYFCASSQTWGLNTEAFFGQGTRLTVV.

The chain recombines TRBV5-4 with TRBJ2-7; TRBD1 or TRBD2 may be the D gene (5 bases each). The V end was cut by 3 bases, the J end by 0 bases, with 10 bases between. The CDR3 length is 14 residues. From germline, CDR1 is SGHNT and CDR2 YYREEE (reference sequence). As DNA, the CDR3 is TGTGCCAGCAGCTGGGACCAGAGCTCCTACGAGCAGTACGTC. Protein sequence: CASSWDQSSYEQYV.

The CDR3 reads CASSGRQGTWTEAFF. The CDR3 DNA is TGTGCCAGCAGCGGACGACAGGGGACTTGGACTGAAGCTTTCTTT. J is TRBJ1-1 and V is TRBV9; TRBD1 matches 8 bases. The CDR3 contains 15 residues. The trim removed 3 bases at V and 5 bases at J, leaving 9 bases unmatched. Germline V gives CDR1 SGDLS, CDR2 YYNGEE.

The J gene is TRBJ2-7, the V gene TRBV30; D might be TRBD2 (5 bases). Trimming shortened V by 0 bases and J by 6 bases, and 15 bases separated the two germline ends. Germline V gene data show CDR1 as GTSNPN and CDR2 as SVGIG (reference sequence). The CDR3 loop spans 14 amino acids. The chain's CDR3 is CAWSVGVLDGEQYF. The DNA for the CDR3 is TGTGCCTGGAGTGTCGGGGTGCTCGACGGCGAGCAGTACTTC.

This chain uses TRBV30 with TRBJ1-1, with 10 nucleotides matching TRBD1. The CDR3 covers 14 residues. The trim removed 0 bases at V and 6 bases at J, leaving 4 bases unmatched. In germline, CDR1 is GTSNPN, CDR2 SVGIG (reference sequence). CDR3 DNA sequence: TGTGCCTGGAGTGTTGGACAGGGGGGGTCTGAAGCTTTCTTT. It encodes CAWSVGQGGSEAFF.

This chain joins TRBV6-1 and TRBJ2-7; D possibly corresponds to TRBD1 (7 bases). CDR1 MNHNS and CDR2 SASEGT come from the germline V gene. The germline V and J ends were trimmed by 4 bases and 6 bases, with 16 bases remaining between them. The CDR3 loop spans 14 amino acids. The CDR3 DNA sequence: TGTGCCAGCAGTGGGACAGGAGGGCCCCCCGAGCAGTACGTC. It specifies CASSGTGGPPEQYV.